Listed below are T cell receptor beta chains from one sample, sequenced in a study of blood T cell repertoires in COVID-19. Sequencing was performed with immunoSEQ multiplex PCR; in TCRdb, only in-frame clones are kept and a portion is missing. The data contain 250,000 or so clones, over 80% of them seen just once; the ten biggest clones take up less than 2%. Sequenced sample: peripheral blood. These receptors were collected from a woman aged 40 to 50 who had recovered from COVID-19. The CDR3 runs from the conserved cysteine through the conserved F or W. The D gene is left open where the match is weak. Clone size is given for some rows only: seen once, a few or many times, or a class if the clone is expanded.

v_call: TRBV11-2
d_call: TRBD1
clone_size: NA
j_call: TRBJ1-1
cdr3_aa: CASSPRQGRNTEAFF
cdr3_nt: TGTGCCAGCAGCCCGCGACAGGGGCGCAACACTGAAGCTTTCTTT

v_call: TRBV28
d_call: NA
clone_size: once
j_call: TRBJ2-7
cdr3_aa: CASSLSAGSLEQYF
cdr3_nt: TGTGCCAGCAGTTTATCAGCAGGATCGCTCGAGCAGTACTTC

v_call: TRBV20-1
d_call: TRBD1
clone_size: NA
j_call: TRBJ1-2
cdr3_aa: CSASVPGQGNYGYTF
cdr3_nt: TGCAGTGCTAGTGTCCCCGGACAGGGCAACTATGGCTACACCTTC

v_call: TRBV27
d_call: NA
clone_size: NA
j_call: TRBJ2-2
cdr3_aa: CASSWGHPNTGELFF
cdr3_nt: TGTGCCAGCAGTTGGGGACATCCGAACACCGGGGAGCTGTTTTTT

v_call: TRBV3-1/TRBV3-2
d_call: NA
clone_size: NA
j_call: TRBJ1-6
cdr3_aa: CASSPGQRSSYNSPLHF
cdr3_nt: TGTGCCAGCAGCCCCGGACAGCGGAGCTCCTATAATTCACCCCTCCACTTT

v_call: TRBV21-1
d_call: NA
clone_size: NA
j_call: TRBJ2-7
cdr3_aa: CASSKRGDRSYEQYF
cdr3_nt: TGTGCCAGCAGCAAAAGAGGGGACAGATCCTACGAGCAGTACTTC

v_call: TRBV12-3/TRBV12-4
d_call: NA
clone_size: NA
j_call: TRBJ2-1
cdr3_aa: CASSSLISTPQFF
cdr3_nt: TGTGCCAGCAGTTCCCTCATAAGCACCCCTCAGTTCTTC

v_call: TRBV4-1
d_call: TRBD1
clone_size: NA
j_call: TRBJ1-5
cdr3_aa: CASSYRTGGGYSNQPQHF
cdr3_nt: TGCGCCAGCAGCTACCGGACAGGGGGGGGGTATAGCAATCAGCCCCAGCATTTT

v_call: TRBV12-3/TRBV12-4
d_call: NA
clone_size: few
j_call: TRBJ2-4
cdr3_aa: CASSLGEGGIQYF
cdr3_nt: TGTGCCAGCAGTTTAGGTGAGGGAGGCATTCAGTACTTC

v_call: TRBV11-2
d_call: NA
clone_size: NA
j_call: TRBJ1-3
cdr3_aa: CASSLDTRRSSGNTIYF
cdr3_nt: TGTGCCAGCAGCTTAGATACGAGGAGGAGCTCTGGAAACACCATATATTTT

v_call: TRBV13
d_call: NA
clone_size: NA
j_call: TRBJ1-1
cdr3_aa: CASSGGHWNTEAFF
cdr3_nt: TGTGCCAGCAGCGGGGGACATTGGAACACTGAAGCTTTCTTT

v_call: TRBV3-1/TRBV3-2
d_call: TRBD1
clone_size: NA
j_call: TRBJ1-2
cdr3_aa: CASSQGQGVGYTF
cdr3_nt: TGTGCCAGCAGCCAGGGACAGGGGGTTGGCTACACCTTC

v_call: TRBV3-1/TRBV3-2
d_call: NA
clone_size: NA
j_call: TRBJ2-7
cdr3_aa: CASSQDLSPGYSYEQYF
cdr3_nt: TGTGCCAGCAGCCAAGACCTTAGTCCGGGATACTCCTACGAGCAGTACTTC

v_call: TRBV29-1
d_call: NA
clone_size: NA
j_call: TRBJ1-1
cdr3_aa: CSVTPTMNTEAFF
cdr3_nt: TGCAGCGTGACCCCGACTATGAACACTGAAGCTTTCTTT

v_call: TRBV28
d_call: TRBD1
clone_size: NA
j_call: TRBJ1-1
cdr3_aa: CASSSLHRGRTEAFF
cdr3_nt: TGTGCCAGCAGTTCCCTCCACAGGGGGAGAACTGAAGCTTTCTTT

v_call: TRBV18
d_call: NA
clone_size: NA
j_call: TRBJ2-1
cdr3_aa: CASSPGDSLYNEQFF
cdr3_nt: TGTGCCAGCTCACCTGGGGACTCCCTCTACAATGAGCAGTTCTTC

v_call: TRBV7-9
d_call: NA
clone_size: NA
j_call: TRBJ1-2
cdr3_aa: CASSLGPTENYGYTF
cdr3_nt: TGTGCCAGCAGCTTAGGCCCGACAGAAAACTATGGCTACACCTTC

v_call: TRBV25-1
d_call: TRBD1
clone_size: NA
j_call: TRBJ1-1
cdr3_aa: CASSGQGLRQAFF
cdr3_nt: TGTGCCAGCAGTGGACAGGGTCTACGACAGGCTTTCTTT

v_call: TRBV7-2
d_call: TRBD1
clone_size: NA
j_call: TRBJ2-4
cdr3_aa: CASSLGDRGLRHIQYF
cdr3_nt: TGTGCCAGCAGCTTAGGGGACAGGGGGCTAAGACACATTCAGTACTTC

v_call: TRBV24-1
d_call: NA
clone_size: NA
j_call: TRBJ2-7
cdr3_aa: CATSDPIRSEQYF
cdr3_nt: TGTGCCACCAGTGACCCGATTCGGTCCGAGCAGTACTTC

v_call: TRBV9
d_call: NA
clone_size: once
j_call: TRBJ1-1
cdr3_aa: CASSVPPRFPGDTEAFF
cdr3_nt: TGTGCCAGCAGCGTACCCCCCAGATTTCCGGGGGACACTGAAGCTTTCTTT

v_call: TRBV28
d_call: TRBD1
clone_size: NA
j_call: TRBJ1-6
cdr3_aa: CASGGTGVPSPLHF
cdr3_nt: TGTGCCAGCGGGGGGACAGGGGTTCCTTCACCCCTCCACTTT

v_call: TRBV15
d_call: TRBD2
clone_size: few
j_call: TRBJ2-1
cdr3_aa: CATSRGSSGVYNEQFF
cdr3_nt: TGTGCCACCAGCAGAGGAAGCAGCGGGGTCTACAATGAGCAGTTCTTC

v_call: TRBV7-2
d_call: NA
clone_size: NA
j_call: TRBJ2-1
cdr3_aa: CASSLRLLSSYNEQFF
cdr3_nt: TGTGCCAGCAGCTTAAGGTTACTATCATCCTACAATGAGCAGTTCTTC

v_call: TRBV12-2
d_call: NA
clone_size: NA
j_call: TRBJ1-5
cdr3_aa: CASRLTTGQGNNQPQHF
cdr3_nt: TGTGCAAGTCGCTTAACCACGGGACAGGGAAACAATCAGCCCCAGCATTTT

v_call: TRBV3-1/TRBV3-2
d_call: NA
clone_size: NA
j_call: TRBJ1-2
cdr3_aa: CASSPTRGMGGYTF
cdr3_nt: TGTGCCAGCAGTCCTACCAGGGGTATGGGTGGCTACACCTTC

v_call: TRBV10-3
d_call: NA
clone_size: NA
j_call: TRBJ2-6
cdr3_aa: CAISESRLAGANVLTF
cdr3_nt: TGTGCCATCAGTGAGTCGAGACTTGCTGGGGCCAACGTCCTGACTTTC

v_call: TRBV19
d_call: NA
clone_size: NA
j_call: TRBJ1-2
cdr3_aa: CASSIPGTSTNYGYTF
cdr3_nt: TGTGCCAGTAGTATACCCGGGACTTCTACCAACTATGGCTACACCTTC

v_call: TRBV2
d_call: TRBD1
clone_size: NA
j_call: TRBJ1-4
cdr3_aa: CASSENRGANEKLFF
cdr3_nt: TGTGCCAGCAGTGAAAACAGGGGGGCTAATGAAAAACTGTTTTTT

v_call: TRBV14
d_call: NA
clone_size: few
j_call: TRBJ2-2
cdr3_aa: CASSFSRDTGELFF
cdr3_nt: TGTGCCAGCAGCTTTAGCCGGGACACCGGGGAGCTGTTTTTT

v_call: TRBV30
d_call: TRBD1
clone_size: NA
j_call: TRBJ1-5
cdr3_aa: CAWSMGQGDQPQHF
cdr3_nt: TGTGCCTGGAGCATGGGACAGGGAGATCAGCCCCAGCATTTT

v_call: TRBV2
d_call: NA
clone_size: NA
j_call: TRBJ1-5
cdr3_aa: CASSSGNQPQHF
cdr3_nt: TGTGCCAGCAGTTCCGGGAATCAGCCCCAGCATTTT

v_call: TRBV6-5
d_call: NA
clone_size: NA
j_call: TRBJ1-5
cdr3_aa: CASSYLRDQPQHF
cdr3_nt: TGTGCCAGCAGCTACCTCAGGGATCAGCCCCAGCATTTT

v_call: TRBV4-1
d_call: NA
clone_size: few
j_call: TRBJ2-5
cdr3_aa: CASSQDGGKETQYF
cdr3_nt: TGCGCCAGCAGCCAAGATGGCGGCAAAGAGACCCAGTACTTC

v_call: TRBV11-2
d_call: NA
clone_size: NA
j_call: TRBJ2-2
cdr3_aa: CASSLVRYTGELFF
cdr3_nt: TGTGCCAGCAGCTTAGTCCGTTACACCGGGGAGCTGTTTTTT

v_call: TRBV7-2
d_call: TRBD2
clone_size: NA
j_call: TRBJ2-1
cdr3_aa: CASSPNLAGATTGNEQFF
cdr3_nt: TGTGCCAGCAGCCCCAATCTAGCGGGGGCCACCACGGGGAATGAGCAGTTCTTC

v_call: TRBV2
d_call: NA
clone_size: NA
j_call: TRBJ2-7
cdr3_aa: CASSPSHEQYF
cdr3_nt: TGTGCCAGCAGTCCGTCCCACGAGCAGTACTTC

v_call: TRBV5-1
d_call: TRBD1
clone_size: once
j_call: TRBJ1-5
cdr3_aa: CASRFGTGNNQPQHF
cdr3_nt: TGCGCCAGCCGATTCGGGACAGGGAACAATCAGCCCCAGCATTTT

v_call: TRBV7-3
d_call: NA
clone_size: NA
j_call: TRBJ2-2
cdr3_aa: CASSLTAGTSLTGELFF
cdr3_nt: TGTGCCAGCAGCTTAACAGCCGGGACATCTTTGACCGGGGAGCTGTTTTTT

v_call: TRBV7-2
d_call: NA
clone_size: NA
j_call: TRBJ1-1
cdr3_aa: CASSLVGGLDTEAFF
cdr3_nt: TGTGCCAGCAGCTTAGTCGGGGGGCTCGACACTGAAGCTTTCTTT

v_call: TRBV7-9
d_call: TRBD2
clone_size: NA
j_call: TRBJ2-5
cdr3_aa: CASSWDYPGQETQYF
cdr3_nt: TGTGCCAGCAGCTGGGACTACCCCGGGCAAGAGACCCAGTACTTC